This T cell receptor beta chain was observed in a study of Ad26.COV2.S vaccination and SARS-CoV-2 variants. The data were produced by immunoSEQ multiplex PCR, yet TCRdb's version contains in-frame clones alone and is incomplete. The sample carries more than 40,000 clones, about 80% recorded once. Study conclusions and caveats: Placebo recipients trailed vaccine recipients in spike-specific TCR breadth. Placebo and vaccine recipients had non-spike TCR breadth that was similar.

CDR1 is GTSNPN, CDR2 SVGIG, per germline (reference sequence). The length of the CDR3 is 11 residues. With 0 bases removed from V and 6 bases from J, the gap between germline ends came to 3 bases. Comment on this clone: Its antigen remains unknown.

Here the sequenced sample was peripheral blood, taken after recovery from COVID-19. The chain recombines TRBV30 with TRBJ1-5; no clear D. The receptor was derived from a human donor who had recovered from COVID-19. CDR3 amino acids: CAWSVGQPQHF. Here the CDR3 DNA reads TGTGCCTGGAGTGTAGGTCAGCCCCAGCATTTT. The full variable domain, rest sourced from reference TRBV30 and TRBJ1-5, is SQTIHQWPATLVQPVGSPLSLECTVEGTSNPNLYWYRQAAGRGLQLLFYSVGIGQISSEVPQNLSASRPQDRQFILSSKKLLLSDSGFYLCAWSVGQPQHFGDGTRLSIL.